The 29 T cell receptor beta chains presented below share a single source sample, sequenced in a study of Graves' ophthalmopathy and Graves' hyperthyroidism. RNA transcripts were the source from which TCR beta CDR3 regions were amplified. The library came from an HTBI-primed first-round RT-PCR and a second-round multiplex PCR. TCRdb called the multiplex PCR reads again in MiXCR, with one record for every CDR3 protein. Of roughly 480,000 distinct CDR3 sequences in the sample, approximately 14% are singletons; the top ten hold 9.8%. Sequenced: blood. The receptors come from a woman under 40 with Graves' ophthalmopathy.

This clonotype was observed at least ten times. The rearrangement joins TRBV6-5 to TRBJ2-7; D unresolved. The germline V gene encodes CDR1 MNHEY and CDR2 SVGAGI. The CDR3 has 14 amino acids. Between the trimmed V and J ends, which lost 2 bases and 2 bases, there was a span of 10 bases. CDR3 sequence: CASSYGQAAYEQYF. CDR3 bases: TGTGCCAGCAGTTACGGTCAGGCCGCCTACGAGCAGTACTTC.

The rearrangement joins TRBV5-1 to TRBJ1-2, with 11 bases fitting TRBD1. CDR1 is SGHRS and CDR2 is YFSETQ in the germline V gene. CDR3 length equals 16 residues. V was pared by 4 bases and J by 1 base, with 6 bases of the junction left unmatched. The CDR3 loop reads CASSPDRGRGNYGYTF. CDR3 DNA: TGCGCCAGCAGCCCGGACAGGGGGCGGGGTAACTATGGCTACACCTTC.

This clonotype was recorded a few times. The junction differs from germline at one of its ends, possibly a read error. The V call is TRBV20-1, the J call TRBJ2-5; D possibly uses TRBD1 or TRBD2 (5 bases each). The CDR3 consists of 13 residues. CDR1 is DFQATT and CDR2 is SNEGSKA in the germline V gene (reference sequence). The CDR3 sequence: CSAIPGPQETKYF. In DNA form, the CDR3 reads TGCAGTGCTATCCCGGGGCCGCAAGAGACCAAGTACTTC.

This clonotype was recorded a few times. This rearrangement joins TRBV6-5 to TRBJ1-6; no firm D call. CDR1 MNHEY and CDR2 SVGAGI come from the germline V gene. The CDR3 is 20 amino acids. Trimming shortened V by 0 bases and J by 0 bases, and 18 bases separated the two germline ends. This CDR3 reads CASSYSNNEGFISYNSPLHF. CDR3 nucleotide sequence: TGTGCCAGCAGTTACTCGAATAATGAGGGTTTTATCTCCTATAATTCACCCCTCCACTTT.

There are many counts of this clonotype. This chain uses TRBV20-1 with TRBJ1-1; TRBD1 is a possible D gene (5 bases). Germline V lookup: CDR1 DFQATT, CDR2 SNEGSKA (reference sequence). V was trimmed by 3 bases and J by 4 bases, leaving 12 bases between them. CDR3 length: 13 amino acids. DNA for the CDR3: TGCAGTGCTAGGGGCAGGGTGGCCACTGAAGCTTTCTTT. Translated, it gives CSARGRVATEAFF.

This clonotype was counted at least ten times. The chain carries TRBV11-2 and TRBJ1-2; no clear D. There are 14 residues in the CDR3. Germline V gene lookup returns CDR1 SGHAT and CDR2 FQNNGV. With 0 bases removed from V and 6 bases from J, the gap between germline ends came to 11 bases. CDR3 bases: TGTGCCAGCAGCTTAGATCATCCCGCGAATGGCTACACCTTC. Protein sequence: CASSLDHPANGYTF.

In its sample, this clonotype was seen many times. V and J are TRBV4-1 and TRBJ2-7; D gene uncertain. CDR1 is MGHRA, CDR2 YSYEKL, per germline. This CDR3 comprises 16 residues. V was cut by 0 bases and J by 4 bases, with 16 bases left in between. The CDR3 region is CASSQEIRGLRYEQYF. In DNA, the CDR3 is TGCGCCAGCAGCCAAGAAATACGTGGGTTAAGGTACGAGCAGTACTTC.

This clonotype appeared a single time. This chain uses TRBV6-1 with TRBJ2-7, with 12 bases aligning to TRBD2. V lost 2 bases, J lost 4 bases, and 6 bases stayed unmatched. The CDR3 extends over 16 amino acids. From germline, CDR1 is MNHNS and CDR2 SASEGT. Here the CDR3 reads CASSERTSGVGYEQYF. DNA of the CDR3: TGTGCCAGCAGTGAACGGACTAGCGGGGTCGGGTACGAGCAGTACTTC.

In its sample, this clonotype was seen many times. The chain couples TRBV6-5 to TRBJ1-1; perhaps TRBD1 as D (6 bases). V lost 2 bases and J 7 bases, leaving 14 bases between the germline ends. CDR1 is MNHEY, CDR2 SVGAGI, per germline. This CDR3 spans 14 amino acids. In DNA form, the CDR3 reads TGTGCCAGCAGTTACGCGCAGGGGAACGATGAAGCTTTCTTT. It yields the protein CASSYAQGNDEAFF.

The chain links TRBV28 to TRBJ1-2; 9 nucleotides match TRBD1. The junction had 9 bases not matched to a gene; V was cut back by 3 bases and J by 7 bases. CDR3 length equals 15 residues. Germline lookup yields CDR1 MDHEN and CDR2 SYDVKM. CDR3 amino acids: CASSLGGQGIGGYTF. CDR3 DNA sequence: TGTGCCAGCAGTTTGGGCGGACAGGGGATTGGTGGCTACACCTTC.

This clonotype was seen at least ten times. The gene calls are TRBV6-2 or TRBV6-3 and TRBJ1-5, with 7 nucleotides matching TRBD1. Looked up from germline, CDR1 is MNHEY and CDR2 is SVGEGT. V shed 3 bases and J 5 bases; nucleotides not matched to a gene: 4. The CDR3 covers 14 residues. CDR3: CASSYGGGYQPQHF. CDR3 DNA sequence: TGTGCCAGCAGTTATGGAGGGGGCTATCAGCCCCAGCATTTT.

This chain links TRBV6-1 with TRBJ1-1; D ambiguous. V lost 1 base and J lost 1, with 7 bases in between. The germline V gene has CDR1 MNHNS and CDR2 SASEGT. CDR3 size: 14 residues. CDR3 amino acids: CASSEVGGNTEAFF. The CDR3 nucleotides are TGTGCCAGCAGTGAAGTGGGCGGGAACACTGAAGCTTTCTTT.

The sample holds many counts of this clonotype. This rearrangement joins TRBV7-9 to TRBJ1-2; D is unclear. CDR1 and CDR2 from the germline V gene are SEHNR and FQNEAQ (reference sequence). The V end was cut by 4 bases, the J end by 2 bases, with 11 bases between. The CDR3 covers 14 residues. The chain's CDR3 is CASSSTAGNYGYTF. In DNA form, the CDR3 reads TGTGCCAGCAGCTCCACGGCGGGAAACTATGGCTACACCTTC.

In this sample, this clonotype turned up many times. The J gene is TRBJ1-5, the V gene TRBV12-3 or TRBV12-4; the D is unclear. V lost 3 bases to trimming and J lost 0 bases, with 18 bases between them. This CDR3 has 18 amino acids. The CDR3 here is CASSFSPVLGDSNQPQHF. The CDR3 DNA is TGTGCCAGCAGTTTCAGCCCGGTCCTGGGAGATAGCAATCAGCCCCAGCATTTT.

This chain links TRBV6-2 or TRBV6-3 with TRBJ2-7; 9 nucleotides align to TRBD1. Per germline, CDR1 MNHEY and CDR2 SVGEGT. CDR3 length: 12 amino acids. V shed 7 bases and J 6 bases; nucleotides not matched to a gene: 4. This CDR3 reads CASTRGQGEQYF. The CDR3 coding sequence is TGTGCCAGCACCAGGGGACAGGGCGAGCAGTACTTC.

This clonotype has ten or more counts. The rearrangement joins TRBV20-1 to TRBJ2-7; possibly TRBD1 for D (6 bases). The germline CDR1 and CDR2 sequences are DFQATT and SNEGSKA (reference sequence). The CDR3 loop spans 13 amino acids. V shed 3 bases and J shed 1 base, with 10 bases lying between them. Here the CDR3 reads CSARDSSSYEQYF. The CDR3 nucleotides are TGCAGTGCTAGGGACAGCTCGTCCTACGAGCAGTACTTC.

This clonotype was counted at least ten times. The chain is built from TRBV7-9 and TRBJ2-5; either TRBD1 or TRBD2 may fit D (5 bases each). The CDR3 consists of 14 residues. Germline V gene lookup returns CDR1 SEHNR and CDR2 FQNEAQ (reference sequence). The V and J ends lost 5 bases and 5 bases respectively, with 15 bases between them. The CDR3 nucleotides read TGTGCCAGCAGCCCCCCGTGGGGGACCGAGACCCAGTACTTC. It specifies CASSPPWGTETQYF.

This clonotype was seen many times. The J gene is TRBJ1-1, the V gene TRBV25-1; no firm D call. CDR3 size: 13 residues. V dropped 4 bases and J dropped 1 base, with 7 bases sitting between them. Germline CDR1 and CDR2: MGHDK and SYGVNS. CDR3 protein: CASSVRQNTEAFF. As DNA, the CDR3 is TGTGCCAGCAGTGTGCGGCAGAACACTGAAGCTTTCTTT.

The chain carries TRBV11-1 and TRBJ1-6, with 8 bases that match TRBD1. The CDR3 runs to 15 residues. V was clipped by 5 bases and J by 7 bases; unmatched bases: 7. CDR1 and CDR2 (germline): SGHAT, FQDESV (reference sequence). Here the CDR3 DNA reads TGTGCCAGCAGCCCCCAAGGACAGGGAAATTCACCCCTCCACTTT. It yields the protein CASSPQGQGNSPLHF.

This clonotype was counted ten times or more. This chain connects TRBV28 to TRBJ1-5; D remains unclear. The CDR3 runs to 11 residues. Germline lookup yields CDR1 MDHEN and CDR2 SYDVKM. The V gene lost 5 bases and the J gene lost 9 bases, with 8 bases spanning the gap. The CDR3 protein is CASSPIGPQHF. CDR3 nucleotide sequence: TGTGCCAGCAGTCCCATTGGGCCCCAGCATTTT. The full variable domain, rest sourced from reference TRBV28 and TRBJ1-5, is DVKVTQSSRYLVKRTGEKVFLECVQDMDHENMFWYRQDPGLGLRLIYFSYDVKMKEKGDIPEGYSVSREKKERFSLILESASTNQTSMYLCASSPIGPQHFGDGTRLSIL.

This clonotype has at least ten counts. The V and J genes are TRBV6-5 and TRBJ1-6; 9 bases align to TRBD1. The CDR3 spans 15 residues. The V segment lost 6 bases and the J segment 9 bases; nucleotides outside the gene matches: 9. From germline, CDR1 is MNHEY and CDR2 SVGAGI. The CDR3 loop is CASRPGQGGVSPLHF. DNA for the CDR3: TGTGCCAGCAGACCGGGACAGGGTGGGGTTTCACCCCTCCACTTT.

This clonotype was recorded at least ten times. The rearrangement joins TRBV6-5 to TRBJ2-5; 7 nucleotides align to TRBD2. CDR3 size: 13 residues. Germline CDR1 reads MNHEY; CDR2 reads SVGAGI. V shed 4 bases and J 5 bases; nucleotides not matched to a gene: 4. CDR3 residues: CASSSSGTETQYF. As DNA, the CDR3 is TGTGCCAGCAGTTCGAGCGGGACGGAGACCCAGTACTTC.

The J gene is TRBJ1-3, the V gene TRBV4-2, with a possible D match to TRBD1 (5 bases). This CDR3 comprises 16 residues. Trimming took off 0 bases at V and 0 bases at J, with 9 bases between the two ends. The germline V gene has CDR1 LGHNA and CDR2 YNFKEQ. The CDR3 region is CASSQERGNSGNTIYF. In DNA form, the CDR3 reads TGTGCCAGCAGCCAAGAACGGGGCAACTCTGGAAACACCATATATTTT.

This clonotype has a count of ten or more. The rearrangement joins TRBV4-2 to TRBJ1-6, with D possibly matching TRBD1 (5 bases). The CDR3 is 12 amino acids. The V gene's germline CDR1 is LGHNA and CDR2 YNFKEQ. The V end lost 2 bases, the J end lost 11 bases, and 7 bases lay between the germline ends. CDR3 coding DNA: TGTGCCAGCAGCCAAAGGGGTACACCCCTCCACTTT. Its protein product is CASSQRGTPLHF.

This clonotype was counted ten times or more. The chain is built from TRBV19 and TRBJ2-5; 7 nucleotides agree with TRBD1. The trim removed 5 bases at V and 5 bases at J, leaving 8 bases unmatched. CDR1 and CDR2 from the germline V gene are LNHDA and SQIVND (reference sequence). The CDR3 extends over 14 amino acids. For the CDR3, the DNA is TGTGCCAGTAGTGCGCTACAGGGGCCGGAGACCCAGTACTTC. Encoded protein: CASSALQGPETQYF.

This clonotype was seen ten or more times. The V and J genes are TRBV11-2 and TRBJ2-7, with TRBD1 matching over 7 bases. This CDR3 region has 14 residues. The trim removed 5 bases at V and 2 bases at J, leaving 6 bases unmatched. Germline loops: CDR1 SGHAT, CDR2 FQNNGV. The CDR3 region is CASSLPGQTYEQYF. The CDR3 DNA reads TGTGCCAGCAGCCTCCCGGGACAGACCTACGAGCAGTACTTC.

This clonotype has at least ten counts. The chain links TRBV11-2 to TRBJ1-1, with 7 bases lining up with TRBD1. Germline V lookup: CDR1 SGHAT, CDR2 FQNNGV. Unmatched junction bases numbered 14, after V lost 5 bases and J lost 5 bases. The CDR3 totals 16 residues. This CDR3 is CASSNYYKEGATEAFF. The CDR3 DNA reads TGTGCCAGCAGCAACTATTACAAAGAGGGGGCAACTGAAGCTTTCTTT.

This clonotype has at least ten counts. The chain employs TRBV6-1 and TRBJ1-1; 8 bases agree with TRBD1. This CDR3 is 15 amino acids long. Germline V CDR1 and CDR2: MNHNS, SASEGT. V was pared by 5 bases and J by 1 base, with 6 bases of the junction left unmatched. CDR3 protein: CASSTRDRTNTEAFF. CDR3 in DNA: TGTGCCAGCAGTACCCGGGACAGGACGAACACTGAAGCTTTCTTT.

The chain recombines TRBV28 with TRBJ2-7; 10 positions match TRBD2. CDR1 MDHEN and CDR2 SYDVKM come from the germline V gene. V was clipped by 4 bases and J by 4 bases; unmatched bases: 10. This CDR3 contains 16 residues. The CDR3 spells CASSYLLAGLGYEQYF. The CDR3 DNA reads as TGTGCCAGCAGTTACTTACTAGCGGGGTTAGGATACGAGCAGTACTTC.